The 31 T cell receptor beta chains below come from one sample, sequenced in a study of blood T cell repertoires in COVID-19. This table comes from immunoSEQ multiplex PCR, and its TCRdb copy is limited to in-frame clones, with some not included. This table holds 250,000 or so clones, around 90% found once. Sequenced input: peripheral blood. The receptors were gathered from a man older than 75 with acute or convalescent COVID-19.

The V and J genes are TRBV4-1 and TRBJ1-5; D is ambiguous. Germline-derived CDR1 and CDR2 are MGHRA and YSYEKL. The CDR3 sequence is 15 residues long. The V end was cut by 4 bases, the J end by 2 bases, with 12 bases between. The CDR3 protein is CASSPFGGGNQPQHF. CDR3 bases: TGCGCCAGCAGCCCCTTCGGAGGTGGCAATCAGCCCCAGCATTTT.

The genes are TRBV19 and TRBJ2-5; no definite D call. Trimming shortened V by 0 bases and J by 4 bases, and 3 bases separated the two germline ends. Germline values: CDR1 LNHDA, CDR2 SQIVND (reference sequence). The CDR3 sequence is 12 residues long. The CDR3 nucleotides are TGTGCCAGTAGTATAGATCTAGAGACCCAGTACTTC. Protein: CASSIDLETQYF.

The chain links TRBV13 to TRBJ1-1; D not resolved. This CDR3 is 14 amino acids long. Germline V gives CDR1 PRHDT, CDR2 FYEKMQ (reference sequence). The V end was cut by 2 bases, the J end by 4 bases, with 11 bases between. The CDR3 DNA reads as TGTGCCAGCAGCTTAAGCGGCGGCTTCACTGAAGCTTTCTTT. It encodes CASSLSGGFTEAFF.

The rearrangement joins TRBV19 to TRBJ1-1; 8 bases map to TRBD1. The CDR3 is made up of 15 amino acids. Germline V gene lookup returns CDR1 LNHDA and CDR2 SQIVND (reference sequence). Trimming at V came to 3 bases and at J to 3 bases, leaving 6 bases not matched to a gene. CDR3 loop: CASSIQGAIYTEAFF. In DNA form, the CDR3 reads TGTGCCAGTAGTATCCAGGGGGCAATATACACTGAAGCTTTCTTT.

V is TRBV28 and J is TRBJ1-4, with TRBD1 as a possible D gene (5 bases). Germline loops: CDR1 MDHEN, CDR2 SYDVKM. The CDR3 contains 15 residues. V was pared by 7 bases and J by 8 bases, with 20 bases between. The CDR3 region has the DNA TGTGCCAGCATCAAGGCGGGGGGTGGGAGAGAAAAACTGTTTTTT. Amino acid sequence: CASIKAGGGREKLFF.

This chain uses TRBV25-1 with TRBJ1-2, with D uncertain. This CDR3 contains 13 residues. CDR1 and CDR2 (germline): MGHDK, SYGVNS. Trimming pared 2 bases from V and 5 bases from J, leaving 9 bases between. CDR3 sequence: CASSETGLYGYTF. The CDR3 nucleotides are TGTGCCAGCAGTGAAACGGGGTTATATGGCTACACCTTC.

The genes are TRBV6-1 and TRBJ2-2; D might be TRBD1 (6 bases). This CDR3 has 21 amino acids. The germline gives CDR1 MNHNS, CDR2 SASEGT. V was clipped by 1 base and J by 0 bases, with 24 bases between them. The CDR3 DNA reads as TGTGCCAGCAGTGAAGAAGCTCCCTTCCCAGGGGTGAGAGCGAACACCGGGGAGCTGTTTTTT. This codes for CASSEEAPFPGVRANTGELFF.

The chain combines TRBV15 with TRBJ2-1; 10 positions match TRBD1. V shed 1 base and J 5 bases; nucleotides not matched to a gene: 5. The CDR3 has 16 amino acids. Germline values: CDR1 LNHNV, CDR2 YYDKDF (reference sequence). The CDR3 DNA reads TGTGCCACCAGCAGAGTCCCGGGACAGGGGAACAATGAGCAGTTCTTC. Translation: CATSRVPGQGNNEQFF.

The chain has TRBV7-2 and TRBJ1-1; 8 nucleotides align to TRBD1. V lost 5 bases to trimming and J lost 6 bases; unmatched junction nucleotides: 8. Germline V gene sequence: CDR1 SGHTA, CDR2 FQGNSA. This CDR3 region has 14 residues. CDR3 DNA sequence: TGTGCCAGCAGCCACCAGGGGGCTTTGGCTGAAGCTTTCTTT. As protein: CASSHQGALAEAFF.

The chain uses TRBV5-1 and TRBJ1-1, with D perhaps matching TRBD1 (6 bases). The CDR3 contains 13 residues. V lost 3 bases and J 5 bases, leaving 11 bases between the germline ends. Germline CDR1 SGHRS, CDR2 YFSETQ. The DNA for the CDR3 is TGCGCCAGCAGCTCTGGGGGCTTGACTGAAGCTTTCTTT. Translating gives CASSSGGLTEAFF.

V gene TRBV5-8 combines with J gene TRBJ2-6, with a possible D match to TRBD1 (6 bases). This CDR3 contains 17 residues. V gave up 1 base and J gave up 0 bases, with 11 bases separating them. CDR1 and CDR2 (germline): SGHTS, YDEGEE. The DNA of the CDR3 is TGTGCCAGCAGCTTGAACAGGGTCCTCTCTGGGGCCAACGTCCTGACTTTC. Protein product: CASSLNRVLSGANVLTF.

This clone was seen once. The V and J genes are TRBV13 and TRBJ2-5; 13 bases align to TRBD2. After removal of 1 base from V and 4 bases from J, the junction contained 9 bases not matched to a gene. The CDR3 length is 18 residues. The germline V gene has CDR1 PRHDT and CDR2 FYEKMQ (reference sequence). In DNA, the CDR3 is TGTGCCAGCAGCTTAGTGACTAGCGGGGGGTGGAAAGGAGAGACCCAGTACTTC. This translates into CASSLVTSGGWKGETQYF.

The sample holds one count of this clone. The chain couples TRBV19 to TRBJ1-5, with D tentatively TRBD1 (5 bases). V was trimmed by 6 bases and J by 6 bases, leaving 12 bases between them. Germline lookup yields CDR1 LNHDA and CDR2 SQIVND (reference sequence). The CDR3 totals 13 residues. In DNA, the CDR3 is TGTGCCAGTAGCCCTATAGGGGTTCAGCCCCAGCATTTT. Encoded protein: CASSPIGVQPQHF.

This CDR3 reads CASRIKGARQPQHF. CDR3 bases: TGTGCCAGTAGAATAAAGGGAGCCCGGCAGCCCCAGCATTTT. The V and J genes are TRBV19 and TRBJ1-5, with unresolved D. Trimming shortened V by 6 bases and J by 7 bases, and 16 bases separated the two germline ends. Germline CDR1 is LNHDA and CDR2 is SQIVND (reference sequence). This CDR3 has 14 residues.

The rearrangement uses TRBV5-1 and TRBJ2-5; D call uncertain. CDR1 and CDR2 from the germline V gene are SGHRS and YFSETQ. The ends were cut back, 3 bases at V and 5 bases at J, with 11 bases in the middle. CDR3 length: 13 amino acids. The CDR3 region has the DNA TGCGCCAGCAGCTCTGAGCCTGTGGAGACCCAGTACTTC. It encodes CASSSEPVETQYF.

The rearrangement joins TRBV7-6 to TRBJ2-1; D might be TRBD2 (6 bases). The V end lost 0 bases, the J end lost 5 bases, and 14 bases lay between the germline ends. Germline V CDR1 and CDR2: SGHVS, FNYEAQ. The CDR3 runs to 16 residues. CDR3 sequence reads: CASSLARASVHNEQFF. The CDR3 bases are TGTGCCAGCAGCTTAGCTAGGGCTAGCGTGCACAATGAGCAGTTCTTC.

The rearrangement uses TRBV9 and TRBJ1-2; possibly TRBD1 for D (6 bases). The germline CDR1 and CDR2 sequences are SGDLS and YYNGEE. Trimming pared 0 bases from V and 0 bases from J, leaving 9 bases between. The CDR3 is 15 amino acids. The CDR3 DNA follows: TGTGCCAGCAGCGTAGAGGGGGATCCTAACTATGGCTACACCTTC. Its translation: CASSVEGDPNYGYTF.

The V gene is TRBV7-9, the J gene TRBJ2-3, with D unclear. The CDR3 totals 13 residues. Per the germline V gene, CDR1 is SEHNR and CDR2 is FQNEAQ (reference sequence). Trimming took 5 bases from V and 3 from J, leaving 9 bases between them. CDR3 sequence (DNA): TGTGCCAGCAGCATTAGTAATACAGATACGCAGTATTTT. As protein: CASSISNTDTQYF.

This clone has a single count. The chain employs TRBV7-6 and TRBJ2-1; D may be TRBD1 (5 bases). Trimming took off 1 base at V and 4 bases at J, with 20 bases between the two ends. Per the germline V gene, CDR1 is SGHVS and CDR2 is FNYEAQ. CDR3 size: 18 residues. CDR3 amino acids: CASSLDSGSAFGYNEQFF. DNA for the CDR3: TGTGCCAGCAGCTTAGATTCAGGGTCCGCCTTTGGTTACAATGAGCAGTTCTTC.

The CDR3, as DNA: TGTGCCAGCAGTCTAGGGAGCACTGAAGCTTTCTTT. It translates to CASSLGSTEAFF. The chain has TRBV7-9 and TRBJ1-1; D is unclear. Germline loops: CDR1 SEHNR, CDR2 FQNEAQ (reference sequence). The CDR3 extends over 12 amino acids. The V gene lost 6 bases and the J gene lost 4 bases, with 9 bases spanning the gap.

This rearrangement joins TRBV18 to TRBJ2-7, with 7 bases aligning to TRBD1. CDR1 is KGHSH and CDR2 is LQKENI in the germline V gene. The CDR3 has 14 residues. J was trimmed by 3 bases and V by 6 bases; bases with no gene match: 8. The CDR3 coding sequence is TGTGCCAGCTCCCCAGACAGGGATGACTACGAGCAGTACTTC. Protein: CASSPDRDDYEQYF. Based on the CDR3 plus reference TRBV18 and TRBJ2-7, the full variable domain is NAGVMQNPRHLVRRRGQEARLRCSPMKGHSHVYWYRQLPEEGLKFMVYLQKENIIDESGMPKERFSAEFPKEGPSILRIQQVVRGDSAAYFCASSPDRDDYEQYFGPGTRLTVT.

This clone showed up just once. The chain couples TRBV5-4 to TRBJ2-2; tentatively, D is TRBD1 (5 bases). V lost 4 bases, J lost 0 bases, and 13 bases lay in between. The CDR3 covers 16 residues. CDR1 is SGHNT, CDR2 YYREEE, per germline (reference sequence). This CDR3 reads CASSVDSLANTGELFF. The CDR3 nucleotides are TGTGCCAGCAGCGTAGACAGCCTCGCGAACACCGGGGAGCTGTTTTTT.

This chain links TRBV7-7 with TRBJ2-6, with D uncertain. CDR1 and CDR2 (germline): SSHAT, FNYEAQ (reference sequence). CDR3 size: 15 residues. Trimming took off 1 base at V and 1 base at J, with 5 bases between the two ends. Here the CDR3 DNA reads TGTGCCAGCAGCTTAGGAGTTTCTGGGGCCAACGTCCTGACTTTC. It codes for CASSLGVSGANVLTF.

V gene TRBV12-3 or TRBV12-4 combines with J gene TRBJ2-3, with a tentative D call TRBD2 (6 bases). V was clipped by 4 bases and J by 4 bases, with 9 bases between them. The CDR3 is made up of 13 amino acids. The CDR3 loop is CASSWRGADTQYF. Here the CDR3 DNA reads TGTGCCAGCAGTTGGCGGGGCGCAGATACGCAGTATTTT.

J is TRBJ1-5 and V is TRBV29-1; D unclear. Germline assignment: CDR1 SQVTM and CDR2 ANQGSEA. V gave up 6 bases and J gave up 4 bases, with 13 bases separating them. This CDR3 has 13 residues. For the CDR3, the DNA is TGCAGCGTCCAAGCTGGCGGTAATCAGCCCCAGCATTTT. It yields the protein CSVQAGGNQPQHF.

The chain couples TRBV18 to TRBJ2-7; 9 nucleotides match TRBD2. This CDR3 has 15 amino acids. The V gene's germline CDR1 is KGHSH and CDR2 LQKENI. With V trimmed by 2 bases and J by 5 bases, 7 bases remained unmatched. The CDR3 spells CASSPGLARGDEQYF. In DNA, the CDR3 is TGTGCCAGCTCACCAGGACTAGCGCGCGGAGACGAGCAGTACTTC.

The V and J genes are TRBV5-1 and TRBJ2-1, with TRBD1 as a possible D gene (7 bases). The CDR3 runs 14 residues. V was cut by 6 bases and J by 8 bases, with 18 bases left in between. Germline-derived CDR1 and CDR2 are SGHRS and YFSETQ. The CDR3 reads CASKQGYGGDEQFF. CDR3 nucleotide sequence: TGCGCCAGCAAACAGGGGTACGGAGGGGATGAGCAGTTCTTC.

The chain recombines TRBV14 with TRBJ1-1, with TRBD1 as a possible D gene (5 bases). This CDR3 is built from 13 residues. Trimming pared 1 base from V and 5 bases from J, leaving 8 bases between. The germline V gene has CDR1 SGHDN and CDR2 FVKESK. CDR3 protein: CASSQAPGTEAFF. CDR3 in DNA: TGTGCCAGCAGCCAAGCCCCAGGGACTGAAGCTTTCTTT.

This chain connects TRBV19 to TRBJ2-1, with D perhaps matching TRBD2 (6 bases). V was pared by 5 bases and J by 10 bases, with 21 bases between. This CDR3 is 15 amino acids long. Germline V gene data show CDR1 as LNHDA and CDR2 as SQIVND (reference sequence). The CDR3 spells CASSPSAVGRGEQFF. The CDR3 DNA reads as TGTGCCAGTAGTCCTTCGGCAGTGGGCCGGGGGGAGCAGTTCTTC.

This chain links TRBV7-9 with TRBJ1-1; TRBD1 agrees at 8 bases. Germline V gives CDR1 SEHNR, CDR2 FQNEAQ (reference sequence). This CDR3 has 15 residues. Germline trimming cut 4 bases from V and 1 base from J; bases unmatched to any gene: 5. The CDR3 DNA sequence: TGTGCCAGCAGCTACCGGACAGGGAAGAACACTGAAGCTTTCTTT. Its protein is CASSYRTGKNTEAFF.

The chain has TRBV7-8 and TRBJ1-2; 7 nucleotides align to TRBD1. The CDR3 loop spans 13 amino acids. Unmatched junction bases numbered 8, after V lost 10 bases and J lost 3 bases. Germline CDR1 is SGHVS and CDR2 is FQNEAQ. The CDR3, as DNA: TGTGCCACCGGGAACAGGGGATACTATGGCTACACCTTC. As protein: CATGNRGYYGYTF.